This TCR beta chain was observed in a study of blood T cell repertoires in COVID-19. Study at large: Material from acute and convalescent COVID-19 was sourced from the United States, Italy and Spain. T cells, B-cell-depleted T cells, or PBMCs supplied cDNA or gDNA.

Assay used: immunoSEQ multiplex PCR; TCRdb lists only in-frame clones, some missing. The sample has about 94,000 clones, about 86% seen once; the top ten hold 10% to 15%. The sample taken for sequencing was peripheral blood. The source of this sequence is an older woman in a cohort sampled during active or convalescent COVID-19.

The CDR3, as DNA: TGCGCCAGCAGCCCCGGACTCGTCTACACCTCAGATACGCAGTATTTT. Translation: CASSPGLVYTSDTQYF. The gene calls are TRBV5-1 and TRBJ2-3; D is possibly TRBD2 (5 bases). Trimming took 4 bases from V and 4 from J, leaving 19 bases between them. The germline CDR1 and CDR2 sequences are SGHRS and YFSETQ. The CDR3 is 16 amino acids.